This entry concerns a single TCR beta chain. In its sample, this clone was seen once. What antigen it recognizes has not been identified. No qualities accompany the bases; no much larger clone lies one base away. This sample is drawn from a study of long-term antiretroviral therapy in people with HIV (dated 2022 in TCRdb). The study in broad terms: The earliest samples were collected approximately a decade before the 2015 WHO recommendation for immediate ART, a period when ART was typically delayed until CD4 counts fell. Eleven of the 30 participants with HIV were female. The cohort contributed about 180 cryopreserved PBMC samples from 25 to 35 adults with confirmed HIV infection, collected serially over a mean of around 6 years (range 1-12). A retrospective serial study tested whether ART initiation and durable HIV suppression were associated with changes in peripheral blood TRB repertoire composition and diversity. No cross-contamination during QIAcube processing turned up in test extractions that ran a monoclonal T-cell line alongside about 35 polyclonal samples. What the research found in general, with its limitations: Samples dated from 2004 to 2017, and the ART regimens used may be less effective than current ones. Since PBMC availability was limited, sequencing covered only the TCR beta chain, with no alpha chain pairing. Because cell numbers in pre-ART samples were limited, unsorted PBMC were profiled instead of sorted CD4+ and CD8+ T cells. Expanded TRB clones identified before ART initiation dominated the repertoire across all time points, though the dominance fluctuated and decreased in many PLHIV after ART. Starting ART was linked to a significant rise in TRB diversity, yet even after long-term ART the diversity remained significantly lower than in transplant donor controls. Inferences about post-ART repertoire changes were limited because no data were available on ART adherence, viral resistance or therapy changes. HIV repertoires had narrower CDR3 length ranges than controls, and the network structure suggested an antigen-experienced repertoire that shifted only slightly toward naive after ART.

At the junction V is shortened by 3 bases and J by 3 bases, with 8 bases in between. CDR1 and CDR2, looked up from the germline V gene (reference sequence), are SEHNR and FQNEAQ. The CDR3 numbers 13 residues from cysteine through phenylalanine. Only the CDR3 DNA is retained, 39 bases long and in frame from the first base. Inclusion was restricted to participants for whom at least one PBMC sample before ART initiation and at least two post-ART samples were available. All participants with HIV were treated in the United States of America. Cryopreserved samples of 1-10 million PBMC were thawed and washed before DNA extraction. At the time of the earliest PBMC sample for each participant with HIV, ages ranged from about 20 to 54 years. PBMC samples from each participant spanned 1-4 timepoints before ART initiation and 2-8 timepoints after ART initiation, with a median of 7 samples. For every participant, serial HIV viral load, CD4+ T-cell count, ART history and demographic data were obtained. Genomic DNA was extracted from unsorted PBMC with a Qiagen kit on a QIAcube, with processing performed in batches of 12 samples.

The immunoSEQ hsTCRB v3.0 assay was used at survey level resolution to sequence the TRB variable region. The target sequencing depth for TRB was about 40,000-50,000 T-cell genomes per sample. TRB libraries were pooled and sequenced on an Illumina MiSeq using a v3 150-cycle kit. The original methods were these. Repertoire analysis was run in R within a reproducible Nextflow workflow that covered QC, data transformation and analysis. LymphoSeq2, an R package for AIRR-Seq data exploration, was used to implement custom analyses. Several samples yielding fewer than 5000 total TRB sequences were excluded, leaving 188 analyzed HIV repertoires. Among the 180 to 200 HIV repertoires that were kept, 59 were collected before ART initiation and more than 120 were collected after ART initiation. Repertoires were downsampled to 5000 TRB nucleotide sequences, with summary statistics averaged over 100 downsampling iterations. Only TRB sequences with CDR3 regions of at least seven amino acids were retained for analysis. A Shannon entropy-derived clonality score and the Gini coefficient were used to measure diversity. In the repertoire networks, any two of the top 5000 CDR3 amino acid sequences were linked whenever the two sequences differed by an edit distance of one. For TRB CDR3 amino acid sequences, GLIPH2 was used to predict antigen specificity groups and MHC restriction. To flag known CMV, EBV, HIV or tissue antigen associations, CDR3 amino acid sequences were matched against VDJdb and McPAS-TCR. Pre-ART, post-ART and control groups were compared with Wilcoxon signed-rank tests and Holm-Bonferroni correction. The table comes from immuneACCESS by way of TCRdb, which keeps in-frame sequences with V and J called. Part of the clones is missing from these tables; in studies checked, under half for an unresolved V gene and the rest for unknown reasons. Clone size and V and J calls were adopted from that table, with D and trimming inferred from the DNA. The sample has tens of thousands of clones on record, 87% of them singletons. The ten largest clones capture 10% to 15% of the sample.

The TCR comes from a man in his late teens or twenties with HIV. Recombination joined TRBV7-9 with TRBJ1-1, with the D gene too uncertain to name. The source material was unsorted PBMCs, sampled 1.1 years after starting antiretroviral therapy. The bases are TGTGCCAGCAGCTTCGGACCGTACACTGAAGCTTTCTTT. This gives the protein CASSFGPYTEAFF.